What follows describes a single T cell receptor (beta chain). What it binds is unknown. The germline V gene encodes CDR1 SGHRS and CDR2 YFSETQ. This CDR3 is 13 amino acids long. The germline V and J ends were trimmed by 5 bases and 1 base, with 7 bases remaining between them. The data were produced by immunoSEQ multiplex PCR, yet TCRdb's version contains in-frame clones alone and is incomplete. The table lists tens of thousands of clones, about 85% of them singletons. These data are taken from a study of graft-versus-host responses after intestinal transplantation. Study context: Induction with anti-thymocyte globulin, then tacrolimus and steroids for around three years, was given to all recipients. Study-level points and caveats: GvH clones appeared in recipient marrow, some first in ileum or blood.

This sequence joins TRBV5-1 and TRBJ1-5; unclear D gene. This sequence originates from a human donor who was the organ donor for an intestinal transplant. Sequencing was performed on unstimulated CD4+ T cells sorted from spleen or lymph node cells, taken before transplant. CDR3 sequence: CASSPLSNQPQHF. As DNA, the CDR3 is TGCGCCAGCAGTCCCCTCAGCAATCAGCCCCAGCATTTT.